This T cell receptor beta chain was documented in a study of blood T cells in healthy people across ages. The CDR3 extends over 14 amino acids. A second PCR, run for roughly 6 to 11 cycles, used a sample-barcoded 5' primer plus a J-beta primer mix. One entry per CDR3 protein results from TCRdb running MiXCR on the 5' RACE reads. The table includes 650,000 to 1,000,000 distinct CDR3 sequences, about 47% detected once. To note about this clonotype: Compared with germline, one end of the junction differs, possibly owing to a read error.

The chain carries TRBV12-3 or TRBV12-4 and TRBJ2-1; 9 bases are shared with TRBD2. Specimen: blood. The receptor comes from an elderly man in good health. The CDR3 DNA is TGTGCCGGCAGTTTAGCTAGCGGGATCGATGAGCAGTTCTTC. It specifies CAGSLASGIDEQFF.